The 10 T cell receptor beta chains given below trace back to one sample, sequenced in a study of T cell responses to AZD1222 COVID-19 vaccine (TCRdb year 2021). Explained via the paper, the time point label denotes: about 28 days (+/-7) after the second vaccine dose. The treatment or condition label for this specimen denotes: meningococcal conjugate vaccine given as trial control. Libraries came from the immunoSEQ multiplex PCR assay. In TCRdb, the immuneACCESS table is reduced to in-frame sequences with V and J assigned. These tables do not hold every clone; where another copy was compared, an unresolved V gene accounts for under half, and the others remain unexplained. For this sample there are under 200,000 clones; around 94% appear just once. The ten largest clones capture less than 4% of the sample. The sample was peripheral blood, taken 28 days after the second dose of the MenACWY control vaccine. Receptors originate from an adult who received the MenACWY meningococcal vaccine as a control.

The CDR3 bases are TGTGCCACCACCGACAGGGGGCTAAGTCAGCCCCAGCATTTT. This codes for CATTDRGLSQPQHF. The chain is built from TRBV19 and TRBJ1-5; 10 positions match TRBD1. Germline V CDR1 and CDR2: LNHDA, SQIVND (reference sequence). Trimming at V came to 10 bases and at J to 6 bases, leaving 9 bases not matched to a gene. The CDR3 has 14 amino acids.

The rearrangement links TRBV9 to TRBJ2-7; tentatively, D is TRBD2 (5 bases). CDR3 length: 14 residues. Germline loops: CDR1 SGDLS, CDR2 YYNGEE. V was clipped by 2 bases and J by 0 bases, with 9 bases between them. CDR3 bases: TGTGCCAGCAGCGTTAGCGAGACCTCCTACGAGCAGTACTTC. Translating gives CASSVSETSYEQYF. Using reference TRBV9 and TRBJ2-7 for the parts outside the CDR3, the full variable domain is DSGVTQTPKHLITATGQRVTLRCSPRSGDLSVYWYQQSLDQGLQFLIQYYNGEERAKGNILERFSAQQFPDLHSELNLSSLELGDSALYFCASSVSETSYEQYFGPGTRLTVT.

The chain carries TRBV7-2 and TRBJ2-5; weak D call: TRBD2 (6 bases). CDR3 length: 15 residues. Germline V CDR1 and CDR2: SGHTA, FQGNSA. Deletions cut 5 bases from V and 2 bases from J, with 15 bases between. The CDR3 region has the DNA TGTGCCAGCAGCAGCTACGGGACTTCACAAGAGACCCAGTACTTC. Protein: CASSSYGTSQETQYF. Filled out from reference TRBV7-2 and TRBJ2-5, the complete variable domain reads GAGVSQSPSNKVTEKGKDVELRCDPISGHTALYWYRQSLGQGLEFLIYFQGNSAPDKSGLPSDRFSAERTGGSVSTLTIQRTQQEDSAVYLCASSSYGTSQETQYFGPGTRLLVL.

The chain combines TRBV9 with TRBJ2-3; 8 positions match TRBD2. The CDR3 is 15 residues long. The V gene end was trimmed by 7 bases and the J gene end by 1 base; junction bases not matched to a gene: 8. CDR1 SGDLS and CDR2 YYNGEE come from the germline V gene. CDR3: CASSPAGGGTDTQYF. As DNA, the CDR3 is TGTGCCAGCTCCCCCGCGGGGGGCGGCACAGATACGCAGTATTTT.

J is TRBJ1-6 and V is TRBV7-6; D gene uncertain. The germline CDR1 and CDR2 sequences are SGHVS and FNYEAQ. This CDR3 spans 13 amino acids. V lost 5 bases and J 8 bases, leaving 10 bases between the germline ends. The CDR3 here is CASSARAYSPLHF. CDR3 nucleotide sequence: TGTGCCAGCAGCGCCCGGGCATATTCACCCCTCCACTTT. Combining the CDR3 with reference TRBV7-6 and TRBJ1-6 gives the whole variable domain GAGVSQSPRYKVTKRGQDVALRCDPISGHVSLYWYRQALGQGPEFLTYFNYEAQQDKSGLPNDRFSAERPEGSISTLTIQRTEQRDSAMYRCASSARAYSPLHFGNGTRLTVT.

This chain uses TRBV7-6 with TRBJ1-6; D may be TRBD1 (5 bases). The germline V gene encodes CDR1 SGHVS and CDR2 FNYEAQ. With 1 base removed from V and 7 bases from J, the gap between germline ends came to 17 bases. The CDR3 is 17 residues long. The CDR3 DNA sequence: TGTGCCAGCAGCTTAGTTAAGGGGTCAGATTGGAATTCACCCCTCCACTTT. This translates into CASSLVKGSDWNSPLHF.

The V and J genes are TRBV2 and TRBJ2-1, with D maybe TRBD1 (6 bases). CDR3 length: 11 residues. Germline-derived CDR1 and CDR2 are SNHLY and FYNNEI. The V and J ends lost 11 bases and 7 bases respectively, with 12 bases between them. The CDR3 region is CAGFQGNEQFF. CDR3 in DNA: TGTGCCGGCTTCCAGGGGAATGAGCAGTTCTTC.

This chain joins TRBV6-2 or TRBV6-3 and TRBJ1-2; no reliable D call. CDR3 length: 12 amino acids. Trimming stripped 5 bases from V and 5 bases from J, with 9 bases between. Looked up from germline, CDR1 is MNHEY and CDR2 is SVGEGT. As DNA, the CDR3 is TGTGCCAGCAGTAACCCGACATATGGCTACACCTTC. It is translated as CASSNPTYGYTF.

The genes are TRBV27 and TRBJ1-2; TRBD1 might be the D (5 bases). There are 14 residues in the CDR3. Per germline, CDR1 MNHEY and CDR2 SMNVEV (reference sequence). V lost 4 bases and J lost 6, with 15 bases in between. DNA of the CDR3: TGTGCCAGCAGTTCCTCGGCCAGGGTCAATGGCTACACCTTC. It encodes CASSSSARVNGYTF.

The rearrangement joins TRBV30 to TRBJ1-1, with D tentatively TRBD1 (5 bases). V was shortened by 2 bases and J by 1 base, with 11 bases between the two germline ends. The CDR3 runs 14 residues. Germline CDR1 and CDR2: GTSNPN and SVGIG (reference sequence). The DNA for the CDR3 is TGTGCCTGGAGTACTGGGGCCGAGAACACTGAAGCTTTCTTT. Residues: CAWSTGAENTEAFF.